The 10 T cell receptor beta chains reported below all come from one sample, sequenced in a study of T cells after yellow fever vaccination (dated by TCRdb to the late 2010s). This sample's treatment or condition label indicates: live attenuated yellow fever vaccine strain. Receptor libraries were prepared by 5' RACE. TCRdb lists the instrument as Illumina HiSeq 2500. TCRdb itself trimmed the public reads at Q25 with fastp, ran MiXCR and retained productive beta chains. CDR3 protein duplicates are merged, each entry listing the most common genes and DNA. The table for this sample lists 500,000 to 650,000 distinct CDR3 sequences; roughly an eighth of them were counted only once. Around 14% of the sample is taken by the ten largest. The sample consisted of PBMCs, taken on the day of the yellow fever booster vaccination. The source is a man aged 25-45 years who received the YFV17D yellow fever vaccine.

The V gene is TRBV7-3, the J gene TRBJ2-1; TRBD1 agrees at 8 bases. V shed 8 bases, J shed 0 bases, and the junction held 18 bases outside the gene matches. CDR3 length equals 19 residues. Looked up from germline, CDR1 is SGHTA and CDR2 is FQGTGA. The CDR3 DNA is TGTGCCAGCGGCCAAACTAGCACAGGGGGACGACGCTCCTACAATGAGCAGTTCTTC. The encoded protein is CASGQTSTGGRRSYNEQFF.

This clonotype turned up a few times. The chain joins TRBV7-3 to TRBJ2-2; 9 nucleotides align to TRBD1. J lost 7 bases, V lost 3 bases, and 9 bases had no gene match. Germline CDR1 reads SGHTA; CDR2 reads FQGTGA. This CDR3 is built from 16 residues. CDR3 sequence reads: CASSLQGQGVNGELFF. CDR3 DNA sequence: TGTGCCAGCAGCTTGCAGGGACAGGGAGTTAACGGGGAGCTGTTTTTT.

This clonotype was seen many times. V gene TRBV6-5 combines with J gene TRBJ1-1; no firm D call. V was shortened by 5 bases and J by 3 bases, with 7 bases between the two germline ends. Germline V gene lookup returns CDR1 MNHEY and CDR2 SVGAGI. The CDR3 length is 12 residues. CDR3 sequence: CASSKSDTEAFF. DNA for the CDR3: TGTGCCAGCAGTAAAAGCGACACTGAAGCTTTCTTT.

On this clonotype: One end of the junction varies from germline; a read error may be responsible. The J gene is TRBJ2-4, the V gene TRBV4-3, with a tentative D call TRBD1 (6 bases). The CDR3 covers 16 residues. Per germline, CDR1 LGHNA and CDR2 YSLEER. CDR3 sequence (DNA): TGCGCCAGAAGCCAAGATTCGACAGGACCCAAAAACATTCAGTACTTC. Residues: CARSQDSTGPKNIQYF.

This clonotype was recorded a few times. The chain combines TRBV6-1 with TRBJ1-5; 7 nucleotides agree with TRBD1. The junction had 5 bases not matched to a gene; V was cut back by 7 bases and J by 5 bases. The germline gives CDR1 MNHNS, CDR2 SASEGT. The CDR3 spans 13 residues. CDR3 residues: CASNRGSDQPQHF. In nucleotides, the CDR3 is TGTGCCAGCAACAGGGGATCCGATCAGCCCCAGCATTTT.

This clonotype turned up a few times. The chain recombines TRBV6-2 or TRBV6-3 with TRBJ2-1; D not certain. Germline CDR1 MNHEY, CDR2 SVGEGT. V gave up 7 bases and J gave up 5 bases, with 6 bases separating them. CDR3 length equals 11 residues. The CDR3 spells CASTKHNEQFF. The DNA for the CDR3 is TGTGCCAGCACCAAACACAATGAGCAGTTCTTC.

This clonotype was counted at least ten times. Here the CDR3 DNA reads TGCAGTGCTAGAGTCAGACAGGCCTATGGGTACGAGCAGTACTTC. Amino acid sequence: CSARVRQAYGYEQYF. This sequence joins TRBV20-1 and TRBJ2-7; tentatively, D is TRBD1 (6 bases). The CDR3 contains 15 residues. Trimming took 1 base from V and 4 from J, leaving 17 bases between them. The germline V gene has CDR1 DFQATT and CDR2 SNEGSKA (reference sequence).

The V gene is TRBV7-9, the J gene TRBJ2-7, with a tentative D call TRBD1 (6 bases). The CDR3 is 14 residues long. V lost 1 base to trimming and J lost 3 bases, with 10 bases between them. CDR1 and CDR2 from the germline V gene are SEHNR and FQNEAQ (reference sequence). The CDR3: CASSLDRVFYEQYF. In DNA form, the CDR3 reads TGTGCCAGCAGCTTAGACAGGGTGTTCTACGAGCAGTACTTC.

This clonotype was seen more than once but under ten times. The chain is built from TRBV11-2 and TRBJ2-4; TRBD2 might be the D (6 bases). V lost 4 bases and J lost 6, with 13 bases in between. Germline V gene lookup returns CDR1 SGHAT and CDR2 FQNNGV. This CDR3 contains 14 residues. The CDR3 DNA is TGTGCCAGCAGCTCCGCCCGGGAGCGAAACATTCAGTACTTC. Translating it yields CASSSARERNIQYF.

This chain joins TRBV20-1 and TRBJ2-1; the D is unclear. The CDR3 is 16 residues long. Germline CDR1 DFQATT, CDR2 SNEGSKA (reference sequence). The ends were cut back, 6 bases at V and 7 bases at J, with 25 bases in the middle. The DNA for the CDR3 is TGCAGTGCCTCCTCCGTCAGGCTACAGATGCCAAATGAGCAGTTCTTC. The encoded protein is CSASSVRLQMPNEQFF.